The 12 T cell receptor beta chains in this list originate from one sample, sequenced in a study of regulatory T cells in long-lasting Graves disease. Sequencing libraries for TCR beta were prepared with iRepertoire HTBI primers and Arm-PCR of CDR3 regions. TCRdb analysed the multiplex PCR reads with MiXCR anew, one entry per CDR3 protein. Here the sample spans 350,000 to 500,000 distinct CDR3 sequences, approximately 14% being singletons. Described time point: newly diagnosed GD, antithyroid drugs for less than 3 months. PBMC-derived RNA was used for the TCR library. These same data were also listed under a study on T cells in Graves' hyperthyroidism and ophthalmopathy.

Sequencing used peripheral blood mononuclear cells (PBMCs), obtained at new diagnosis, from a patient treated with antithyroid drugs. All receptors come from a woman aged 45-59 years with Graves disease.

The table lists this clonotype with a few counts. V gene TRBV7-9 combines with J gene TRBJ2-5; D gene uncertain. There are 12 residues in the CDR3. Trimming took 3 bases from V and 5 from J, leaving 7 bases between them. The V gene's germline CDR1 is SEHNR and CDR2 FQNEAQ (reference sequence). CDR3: CASSFARETQYF. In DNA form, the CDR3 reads TGTGCCAGCAGCTTCGCGAGGGAGACCCAGTACTTC.

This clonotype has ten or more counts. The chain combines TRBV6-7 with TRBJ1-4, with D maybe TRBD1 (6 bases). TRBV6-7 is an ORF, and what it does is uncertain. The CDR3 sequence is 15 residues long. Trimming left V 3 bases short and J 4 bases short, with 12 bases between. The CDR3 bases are TGTGCCAGCAGTTATGACAGGCCACGTAATGAAAAACTGTTTTTT. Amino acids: CASSYDRPRNEKLFF.

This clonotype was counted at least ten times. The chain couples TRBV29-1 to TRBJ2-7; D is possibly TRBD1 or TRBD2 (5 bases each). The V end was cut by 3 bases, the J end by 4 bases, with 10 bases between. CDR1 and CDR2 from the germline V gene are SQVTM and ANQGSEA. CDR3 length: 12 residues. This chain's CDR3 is CSVEGDSYEQYF. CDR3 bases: TGCAGCGTTGAGGGGGATTCTTACGAGCAGTACTTC.

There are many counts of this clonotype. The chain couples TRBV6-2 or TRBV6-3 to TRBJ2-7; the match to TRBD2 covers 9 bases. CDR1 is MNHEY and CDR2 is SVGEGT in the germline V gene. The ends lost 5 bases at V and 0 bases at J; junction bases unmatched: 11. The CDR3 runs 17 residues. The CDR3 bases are TGTGCCAGCAGTCGCCCCACTAGCGGGCGAGACTCCTACGAGCAGTACTTC. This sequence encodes CASSRPTSGRDSYEQYF.

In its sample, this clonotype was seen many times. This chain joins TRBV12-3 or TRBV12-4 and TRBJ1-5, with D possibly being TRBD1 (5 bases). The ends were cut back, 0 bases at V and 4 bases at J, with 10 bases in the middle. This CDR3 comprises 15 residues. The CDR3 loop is CASSLAGDLNQPQHF. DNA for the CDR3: TGTGCCAGCAGTTTAGCGGGGGATCTGAATCAGCCCCAGCATTTT.

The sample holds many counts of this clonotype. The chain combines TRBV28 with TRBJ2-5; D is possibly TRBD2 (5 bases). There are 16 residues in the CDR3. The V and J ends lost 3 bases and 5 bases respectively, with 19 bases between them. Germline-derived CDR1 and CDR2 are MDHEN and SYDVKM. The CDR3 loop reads CASSFPILGRDETQYF. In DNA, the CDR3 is TGTGCCAGCAGTTTTCCAATACTAGGGCGTGATGAGACCCAGTACTTC. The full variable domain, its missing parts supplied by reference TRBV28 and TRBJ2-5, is DVKVTQSSRYLVKRTGEKVFLECVQDMDHENMFWYRQDPGLGLRLIYFSYDVKMKEKGDIPEGYSVSREKKERFSLILESASTNQTSMYLCASSFPILGRDETQYFGPGTRLLVL.

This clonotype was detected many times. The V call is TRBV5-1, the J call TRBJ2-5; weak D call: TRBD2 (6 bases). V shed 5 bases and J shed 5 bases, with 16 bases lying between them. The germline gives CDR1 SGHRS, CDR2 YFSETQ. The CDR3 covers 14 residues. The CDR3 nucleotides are TGCGCCAGCAGTGCAGGGCAGGGAGGCGAGACCCAGTACTTC. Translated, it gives CASSAGQGGETQYF.

The CDR3 loop is CAINGLAGTYEQYF. CDR3 sequence (DNA): TGTGCCATCAACGGACTAGCGGGAACCTACGAGCAGTACTTC. The V call is TRBV10-3, the J call TRBJ2-7; 12 bases map to TRBD2. After removal of 7 bases from V and 2 bases from J, the junction contained 3 bases not matched to a gene. The CDR3 sequence is 14 residues long. Per germline, CDR1 ENHRY and CDR2 SYGVKD.

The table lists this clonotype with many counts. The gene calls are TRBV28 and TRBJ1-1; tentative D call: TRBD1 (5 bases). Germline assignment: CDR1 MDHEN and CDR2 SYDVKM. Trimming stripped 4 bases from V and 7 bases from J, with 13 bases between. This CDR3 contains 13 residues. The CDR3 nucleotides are TGTGCCAGCAGTTCGCCGGGGGAACTTGAAGCTTTCTTT. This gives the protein CASSSPGELEAFF.

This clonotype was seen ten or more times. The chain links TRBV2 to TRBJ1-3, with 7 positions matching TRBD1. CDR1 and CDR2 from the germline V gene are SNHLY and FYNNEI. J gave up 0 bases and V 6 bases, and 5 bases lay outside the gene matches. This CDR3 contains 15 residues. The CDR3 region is CASRETGTSGNTIYF. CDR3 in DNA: TGTGCCAGCAGGGAGACAGGGACCTCTGGAAACACCATATATTTT.

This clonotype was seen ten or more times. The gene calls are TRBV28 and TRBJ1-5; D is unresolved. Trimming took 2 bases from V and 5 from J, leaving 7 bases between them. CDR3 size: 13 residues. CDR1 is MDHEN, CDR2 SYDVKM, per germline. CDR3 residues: CASSLIRYQPQHF. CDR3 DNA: TGTGCCAGCAGTTTAATTCGGTATCAGCCCCAGCATTTT.

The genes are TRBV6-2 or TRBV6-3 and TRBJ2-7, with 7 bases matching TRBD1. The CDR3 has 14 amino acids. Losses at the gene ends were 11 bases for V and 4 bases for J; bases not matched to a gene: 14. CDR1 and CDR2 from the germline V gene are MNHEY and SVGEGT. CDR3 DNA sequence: TGTGCCGCGTCCAATCCGGGACAGTCATACGAGCAGTACTTC. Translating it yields CAASNPGQSYEQYF.